Listed here is a single T cell receptor beta chain. In the source study's methods: Amplifying reference gene primers gave estimates of nucleated cell counts. Assay used: immunoSEQ multiplex PCR; TCRdb lists only in-frame clones, some missing. The V and J calls and clone size were taken over from that table, and D and trimming were inferred from the DNA. The repertoire has under 100,000 clones, around 90% of them found once; the top ten carry roughly 15%. The data were obtained in a study of blood T cell repertoires in COVID-19. In the study overall: Collection of acute and convalescent COVID-19 samples took place in the United States, Italy and Spain. Nucleic acid was either cDNA or gDNA, and it came from T cells, B-cell-depleted T cells, or PBMCs.

Germline V gene lookup returns CDR1 SEHNR and CDR2 FQNEAQ (reference sequence). J lost 8 bases, V lost 5 bases, and 11 bases had no gene match. This CDR3 comprises 16 residues. Sequencing was performed on peripheral blood. The chain employs TRBV7-9 and TRBJ1-6, with 8 bases that match TRBD1. The sequence was obtained from a male donor with acute or convalescent COVID-19. The CDR3 bases are TGTGCCAGCAGCACATCATCTGGACAGGGTTATTCACCCCTCCACTTT. Residues: CASSTSSGQGYSPLHF.